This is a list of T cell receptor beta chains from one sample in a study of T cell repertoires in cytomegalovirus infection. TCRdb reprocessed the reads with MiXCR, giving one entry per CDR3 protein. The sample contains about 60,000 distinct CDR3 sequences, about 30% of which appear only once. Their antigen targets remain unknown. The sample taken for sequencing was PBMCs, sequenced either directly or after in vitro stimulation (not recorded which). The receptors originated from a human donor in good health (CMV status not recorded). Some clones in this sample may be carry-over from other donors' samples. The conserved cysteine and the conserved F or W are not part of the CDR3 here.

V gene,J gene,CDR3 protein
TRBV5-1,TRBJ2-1,ASSPRLAGANEQF
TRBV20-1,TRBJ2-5,SAGAGQTQY
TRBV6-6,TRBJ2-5,ASSSRLAGLQETQY
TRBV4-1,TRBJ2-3,ASSPPQGTDTQY
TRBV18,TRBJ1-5,ASSPYVDRGNQPQH
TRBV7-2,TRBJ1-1,ASSLGVGGMNTEAF
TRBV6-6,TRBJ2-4,ASRDGNIQY
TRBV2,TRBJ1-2,ASTRTGYGYT
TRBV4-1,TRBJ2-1,ASSQVYDEQF
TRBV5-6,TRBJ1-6,ASSVTVGLNNSPLH
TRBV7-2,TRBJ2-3,ASSLTFSGGTDTQY
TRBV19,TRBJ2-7,ASSRSRDSYEQY
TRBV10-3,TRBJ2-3,AISQGQGVYTQY
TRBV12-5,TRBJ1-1,ASGLVGGRVTEAF
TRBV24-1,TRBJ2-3,ATSDFDGGGGTDTQY
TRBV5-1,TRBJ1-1,ASSLASDTEAF
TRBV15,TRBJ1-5,ATSRTGTGNQPQH
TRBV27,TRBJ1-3,ASSWRSGNTIY
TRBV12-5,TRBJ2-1,ASGLVLGQSYNEQF
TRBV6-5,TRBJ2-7,ASSYSFGRALYEQY
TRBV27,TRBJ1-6,ASSPTGRNNSPLH
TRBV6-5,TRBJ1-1,ASSYSTRANTEAF
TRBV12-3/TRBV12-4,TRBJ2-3,ASSPGGAGPADTQY
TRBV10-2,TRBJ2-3,ATARGEQLADTQY
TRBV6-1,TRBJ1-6,ASSSLLPRIGSPLH
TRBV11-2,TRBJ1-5,ASSTDRANQPQH